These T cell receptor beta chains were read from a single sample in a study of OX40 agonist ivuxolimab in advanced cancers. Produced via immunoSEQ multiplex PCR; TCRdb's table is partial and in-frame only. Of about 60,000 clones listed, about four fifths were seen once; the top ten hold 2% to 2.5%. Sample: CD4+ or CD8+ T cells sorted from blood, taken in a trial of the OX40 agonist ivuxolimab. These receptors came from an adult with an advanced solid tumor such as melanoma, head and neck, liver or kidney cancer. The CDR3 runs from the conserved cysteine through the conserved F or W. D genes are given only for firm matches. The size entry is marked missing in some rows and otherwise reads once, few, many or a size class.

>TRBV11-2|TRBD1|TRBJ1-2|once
TGTGCCAGCAGCTTAGTAGCGCCAGGGGGGAGAGGCTACACCTTC
CASSLVAPGGRGYTF
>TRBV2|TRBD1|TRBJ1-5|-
TGTGCCAGCAGTGACCAAAGACAGGGTGCCCAGCATTTT
CASSDQRQGAQHF
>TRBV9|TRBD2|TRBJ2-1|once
TGTGCCAGCAGCGTTAGTCTAGCGGGAGTAGGGGAGCAGTTCTTC
CASSVSLAGVGEQFF
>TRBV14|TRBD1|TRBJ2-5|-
TGTGCCAGCAGCCAAGATCGAGTGGACAGGGTGATTGGAGAGACCCAGTACTTC
CASSQDRVDRVIGETQYF
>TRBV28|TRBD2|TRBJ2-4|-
TGTGCCAGCAGTTCCCCGGCTAGCGGGAGATACATTCAGTACTTC
CASSSPASGRYIQYF
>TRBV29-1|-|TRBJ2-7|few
TGCAGCTCAAGGACGGCCTACGAGCAGTACTTC
CSSRTAYEQYF
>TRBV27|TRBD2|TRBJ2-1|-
TGTGCCAGCGCAACACTAGCGCTCAATGAGCAGTTCTTC
CASATLALNEQFF
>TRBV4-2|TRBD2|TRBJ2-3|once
TGTGCCAGCAGCCAAGATGGGAGCGGGAGCATAACAGATACGCAGTATTTT
CASSQDGSGSITDTQYF
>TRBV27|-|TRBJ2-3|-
TGTGCCAGCAGTTTATTAGGAACTACGACAGATACGCAGTATTTT
CASSLLGTTTDTQYF
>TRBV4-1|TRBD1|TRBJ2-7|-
TGCGCCAGCAGCCAAGAAGGGCAGGGGGCCTGGCAGTACTTC
CASSQEGQGAWQYF
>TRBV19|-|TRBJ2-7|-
TGTGCCAGTAGTAACACAAGACAGTTCGAGCAGTACTTC
CASSNTRQFEQYF
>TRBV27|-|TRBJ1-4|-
TGTGCCAGCAGTCCCTCTCTTGGGACTAATGAAAAACTGTTTTTT
CASSPSLGTNEKLFF
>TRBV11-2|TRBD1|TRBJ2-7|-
TGTGCCAGCAGCTTAGACCAAGGACAGGGTTTCTCCTACGAGCAGTACTTC
CASSLDQGQGFSYEQYF
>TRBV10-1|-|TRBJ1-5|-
TGCGCCAGCAGTGTTAGCGGTACCGGGCCCCAGCATTTT
CASSVSGTGPQHF
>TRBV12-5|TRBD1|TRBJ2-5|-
TGTGCTAGTGGTAGAGGGACAGGCCAAGAGACCCAGTACTTC
CASGRGTGQETQYF
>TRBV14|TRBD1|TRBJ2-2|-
TGTGCCAGCAGCCAATTCCTACAGGGGGAAGGCGGGGAGCTGTTTTTT
CASSQFLQGEGGELFF
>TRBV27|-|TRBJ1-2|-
TGTGCCAGCAGTCCCACCTGGGGGGGCTATGGCTACACCTTC
CASSPTWGGYGYTF
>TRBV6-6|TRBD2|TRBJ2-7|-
TGTGCCAGCAGGGCCGGGGCTAGCGGGAGCACCTACGAGCAGTACTTC
CASRAGASGSTYEQYF
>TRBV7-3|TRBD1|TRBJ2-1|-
TGTGCCAGCAGCTTAACTCAGACAGGGGCCAATGAGCAGTTCTTC
CASSLTQTGANEQFF
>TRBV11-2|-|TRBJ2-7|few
TGTGCCAGCAGCTTAGATATCAACGAGCAGTACTTC
CASSLDINEQYF
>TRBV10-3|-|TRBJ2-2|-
TGTGCCATCAGTGAGTCGGAGGCTCTCATGAACACCGGGGAGCTGTTTTTT
CAISESEALMNTGELFF
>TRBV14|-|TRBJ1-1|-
TGTGCCAGCAGCCGCACTATGAACACTGAAGCTTTCTTT
CASSRTMNTEAFF
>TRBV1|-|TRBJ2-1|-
TGCACCACCACCGAGATAGTCGATGAGCAGTTCTTC
CTTTEIVDEQFF